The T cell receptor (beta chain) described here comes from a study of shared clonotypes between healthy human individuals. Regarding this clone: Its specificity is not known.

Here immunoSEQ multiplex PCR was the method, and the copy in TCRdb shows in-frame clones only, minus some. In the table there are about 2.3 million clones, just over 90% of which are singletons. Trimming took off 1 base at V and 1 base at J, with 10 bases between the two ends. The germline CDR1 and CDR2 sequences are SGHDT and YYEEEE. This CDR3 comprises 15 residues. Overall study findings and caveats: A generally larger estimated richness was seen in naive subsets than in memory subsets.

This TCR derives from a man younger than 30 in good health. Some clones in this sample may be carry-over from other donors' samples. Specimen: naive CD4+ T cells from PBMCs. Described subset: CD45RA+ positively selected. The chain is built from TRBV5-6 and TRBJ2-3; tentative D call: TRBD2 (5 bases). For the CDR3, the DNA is TGTGCCAGCAGCTTGCACGCGGGCGGCACAGATACGCAGTATTTT. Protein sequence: CASSLHAGGTDTQYF.